These 5 T cell receptor beta chains were sequenced from one sample in a study of CD8+CD57+ T cells in acquired aplastic anemia. Genomic DNA, serving as template, underwent TCR beta VDJ and CDR3 profiling. TCRdb itself ran the reads through MiXCR, one entry per CDR3 protein. In the table there are under 150,000 distinct CDR3 sequences, approximately 41% of which are singletons. In patients chosen for sequencing, flow cytometry had shown CD8+CD57+ cell expansion. Source material: sorted CD4+, CD8+, or CD8+CD57+ T cells (not recorded which) from PBMCs. The receptors come from a human donor with aplastic anemia.

This clonotype was seen many times. This chain joins TRBV24-1 and TRBJ2-1; the D gene is possibly TRBD2 (7 bases). V was shortened by 4 bases and J by 7 bases, with 19 bases between the two germline ends. The germline V gene encodes CDR1 KGHDR and CDR2 SFDVKD. CDR3 length equals 16 residues. This CDR3 is CATSEPRGPFGNEQFF. CDR3 DNA: TGTGCCACCAGTGAGCCGCGGGGGCCCTTTGGGAATGAGCAGTTCTTC.

V and J are TRBV19 and TRBJ1-3, with D tentatively TRBD1 (6 bases). The germline CDR1 and CDR2 sequences are LNHDA and SQIVND (reference sequence). There are 14 residues in the CDR3. The V and J ends lost 5 bases and 5 bases respectively, with 13 bases between them. Written as DNA, the CDR3 is TGTGCCAGTAGTGCACAGGGCCGGAGAAACACCATATATTTT. Protein product: CASSAQGRRNTIYF.

The V and J genes are TRBV27 and TRBJ1-2; possible D gene TRBD1, 5 bases. The CDR3 is 13 residues long. V lost 11 bases and J 8 bases, leaving 21 bases between the germline ends. Germline V CDR1 and CDR2: MNHEY, SMNVEV (reference sequence). CDR3 amino acids: CAVGTDQNWGYTF. CDR3 coding DNA: TGTGCCGTTGGGACGGATCAGAACTGGGGCTACACCTTC.

This clonotype has ten or more counts. The chain is built from TRBV6-5 and TRBJ1-5, with D unclear. This CDR3 has 13 amino acids. From germline, CDR1 is MNHEY and CDR2 SVGAGI. Deletions cut 4 bases from V and 6 bases from J, with 10 bases between. In nucleotides, the CDR3 is TGTGCCAGCAGTTCAGAACTCGGTCAGCCCCAGCATTTT. Translating gives CASSSELGQPQHF.

This clonotype has a handful of counts. CDR3 coding DNA: TGTGCTAGCTCCCCGAGGGGGGGGAACACCGGGGAGCTGTTTTTT. Its protein is CASSPRGGNTGELFF. The genes are TRBV12-5 and TRBJ2-2, with D possibly matching TRBD2 (7 bases). The CDR3 sequence is 15 residues long. CDR1 is LGHNT and CDR2 is FRNRAP in the germline V gene. V dropped 9 bases and J dropped 1 base, with 15 bases sitting between them.